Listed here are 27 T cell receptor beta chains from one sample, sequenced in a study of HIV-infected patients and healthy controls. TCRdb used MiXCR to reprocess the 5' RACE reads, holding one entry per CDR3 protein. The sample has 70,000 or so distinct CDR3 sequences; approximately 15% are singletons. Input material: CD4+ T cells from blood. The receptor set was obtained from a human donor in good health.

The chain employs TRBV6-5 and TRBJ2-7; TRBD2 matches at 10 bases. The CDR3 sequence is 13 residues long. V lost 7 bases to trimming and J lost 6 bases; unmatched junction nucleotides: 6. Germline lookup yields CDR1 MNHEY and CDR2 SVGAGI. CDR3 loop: CASKPSGSVEQYF. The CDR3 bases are TGTGCCAGCAAACCTAGCGGGAGCGTCGAGCAGTACTTC.

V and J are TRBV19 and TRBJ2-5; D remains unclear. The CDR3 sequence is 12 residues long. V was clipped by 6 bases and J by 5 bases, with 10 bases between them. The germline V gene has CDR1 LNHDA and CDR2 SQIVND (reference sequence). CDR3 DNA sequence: TGTGCCAGTAGGCAAGCCGGGGAGACCCAGTACTTC. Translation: CASRQAGETQYF. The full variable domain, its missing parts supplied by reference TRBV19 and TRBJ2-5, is DGGITQSPKYLFRKEGQNVTLSCEQNLNHDAMYWYRQDPGQGLRLIYYSQIVNDFQKGDIAEGYSVSREKKESFPLTVTSAQKNPTAFYLCASRQAGETQYFGPGTRLLVL.

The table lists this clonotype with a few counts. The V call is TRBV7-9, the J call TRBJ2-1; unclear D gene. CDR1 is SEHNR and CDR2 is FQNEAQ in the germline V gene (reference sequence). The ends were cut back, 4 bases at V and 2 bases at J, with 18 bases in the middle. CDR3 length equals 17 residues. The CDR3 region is CASSSPLTQAAYNEQFF. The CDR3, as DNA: TGTGCCAGCAGCTCCCCCCTAACGCAGGCTGCCTACAATGAGCAGTTCTTC.

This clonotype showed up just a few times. The CDR3, as DNA: TGCAGTGCTAGAGCAGGGGGCGAGGGCAATCAGCCCCAGCATTTT. Amino acids: CSARAGGEGNQPQHF. The genes are TRBV20-1 and TRBJ1-5; 8 nucleotides line up with TRBD1. The CDR3 totals 15 residues. V shed 1 base, J shed 2 bases, and the junction held 4 bases outside the gene matches. The V gene's germline CDR1 is DFQATT and CDR2 SNEGSKA (reference sequence).

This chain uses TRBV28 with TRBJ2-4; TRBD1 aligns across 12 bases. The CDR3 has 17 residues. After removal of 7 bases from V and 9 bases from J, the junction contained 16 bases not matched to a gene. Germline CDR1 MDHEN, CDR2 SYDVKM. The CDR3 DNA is TGTGCCAGCATTCCGGGACAGGGGGCGCGGAGGTCGGGCATTCAGTACTTC. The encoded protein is CASIPGQGARRSGIQYF.

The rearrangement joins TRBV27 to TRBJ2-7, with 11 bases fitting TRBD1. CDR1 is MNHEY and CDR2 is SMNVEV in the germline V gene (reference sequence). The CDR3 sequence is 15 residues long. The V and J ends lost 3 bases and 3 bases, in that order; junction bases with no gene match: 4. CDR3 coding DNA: TGTGCCAGCAGTTTCGGGACAGGGGGATTCTACGAGCAGTACTTC. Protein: CASSFGTGGFYEQYF.

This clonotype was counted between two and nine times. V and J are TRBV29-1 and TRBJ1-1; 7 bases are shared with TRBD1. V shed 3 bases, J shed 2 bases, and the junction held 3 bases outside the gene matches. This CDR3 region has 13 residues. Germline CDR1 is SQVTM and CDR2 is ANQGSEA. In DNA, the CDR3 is TGCAGCGTTGAGAGACAGGGTAACACTGAAGCTTTCTTT. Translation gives CSVERQGNTEAFF.

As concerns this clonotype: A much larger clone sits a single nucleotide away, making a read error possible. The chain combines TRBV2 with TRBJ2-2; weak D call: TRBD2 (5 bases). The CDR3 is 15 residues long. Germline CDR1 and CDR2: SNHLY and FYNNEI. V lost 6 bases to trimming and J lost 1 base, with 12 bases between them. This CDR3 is CASRLDCLNTGELFF. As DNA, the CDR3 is TGTGCCAGCAGGTTGGACTGCCTGAACACCGGGGAGCTGTTTTTT.

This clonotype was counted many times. CDR3 protein: CASSSGGSTDTQYF. CDR3 in DNA: TGTGCCAGCAGTTCTGGCGGGAGCACAGATACGCAGTATTTT. This chain uses TRBV11-2 with TRBJ2-3; D might be TRBD2 (5 bases). The CDR3 covers 14 residues. Germline V gene lookup returns CDR1 SGHAT and CDR2 FQNNGV. V lost 6 bases and J lost 0, with 10 bases in between.

The CDR3 DNA follows: TGTGCCAGCAGATTCGGACAGGGGGACACAGATACGCAGTATTTT. Protein product: CASRFGQGDTDTQYF. V and J are TRBV6-6 and TRBJ2-3; 10 bases line up with TRBD1. Trimming at V came to 6 bases and at J to 2 bases, leaving 5 bases not matched to a gene. Germline V lookup: CDR1 MNHNY, CDR2 SVGAGI (reference sequence). The CDR3 totals 15 residues.

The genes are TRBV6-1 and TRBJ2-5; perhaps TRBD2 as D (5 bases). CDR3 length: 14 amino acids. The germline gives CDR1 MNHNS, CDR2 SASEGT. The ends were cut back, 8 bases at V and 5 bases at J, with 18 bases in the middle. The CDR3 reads CASYPAVLGETQYF. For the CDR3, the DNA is TGTGCCAGCTACCCAGCGGTTTTGGGGGAGACCCAGTACTTC.

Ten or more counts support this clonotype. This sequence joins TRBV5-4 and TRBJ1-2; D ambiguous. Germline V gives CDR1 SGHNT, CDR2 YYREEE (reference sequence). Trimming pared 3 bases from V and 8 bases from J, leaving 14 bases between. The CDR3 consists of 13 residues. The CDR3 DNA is TGTGCCAGCAGCTCCGTTGGTCGAGGGGGCTACACCTTC. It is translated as CASSSVGRGGYTF.

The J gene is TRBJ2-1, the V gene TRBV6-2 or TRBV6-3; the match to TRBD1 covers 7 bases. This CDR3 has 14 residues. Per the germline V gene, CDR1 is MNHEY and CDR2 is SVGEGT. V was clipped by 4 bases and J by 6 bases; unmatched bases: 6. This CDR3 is CASSSGQPGNEQFF. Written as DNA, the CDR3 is TGTGCCAGCAGTTCGGGACAGCCGGGCAATGAGCAGTTCTTC.

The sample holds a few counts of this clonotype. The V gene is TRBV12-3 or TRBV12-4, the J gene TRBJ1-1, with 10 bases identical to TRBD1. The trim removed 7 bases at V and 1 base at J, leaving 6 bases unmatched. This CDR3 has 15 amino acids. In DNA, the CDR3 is TGTGCCAGCACCGACAGGGGGCGGACGAACACTGAAGCTTTCTTT. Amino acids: CASTDRGRTNTEAFF.

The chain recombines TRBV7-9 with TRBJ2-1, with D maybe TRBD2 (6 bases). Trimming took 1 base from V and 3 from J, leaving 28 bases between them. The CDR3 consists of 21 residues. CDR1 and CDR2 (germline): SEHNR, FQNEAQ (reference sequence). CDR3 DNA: TGTGCCAGCAGCTTAGAGAGGTCGTCGGGGCGGGGCCGCTCCGACTACAATGAGCAGTTCTTC. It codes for CASSLERSSGRGRSDYNEQFF.

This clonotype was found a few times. For the CDR3, the DNA is TGCGCCAGCAGCCAAGATGTTTTCAGGGGAAACACCGGGGAGCTGTTTTTT. This sequence encodes CASSQDVFRGNTGELFF. The genes are TRBV4-3 and TRBJ2-2; possibly TRBD1 for D (6 bases). Germline CDR1 and CDR2: LGHNA and YSLEER. This CDR3 spans 17 amino acids. V dropped 0 bases and J dropped 2 bases, with 13 bases sitting between them.

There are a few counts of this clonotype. Written as DNA, the CDR3 is TGTGCCAGCAGCTTGTCGTACTATGGCTACACCTTC. Encoded protein: CASSLSYYGYTF. This chain links TRBV5-8 with TRBJ1-2; D is ambiguous. V lost 1 base and J 3 bases, leaving 4 bases between the germline ends. This CDR3 spans 12 amino acids. From germline, CDR1 is SGHTS and CDR2 YDEGEE. Variable domain in full (rest from reference TRBV5-8 and TRBJ1-2): EAGVTQSPTHLIKTRGQQATLRCSPISGHTSVYWYQQALGLGLQFLLWYDEGEERNRGNFPPRFSGRQFPNYSSELNVNALELEDSALYLCASSLSYYGYTFGSGTRLTVV.

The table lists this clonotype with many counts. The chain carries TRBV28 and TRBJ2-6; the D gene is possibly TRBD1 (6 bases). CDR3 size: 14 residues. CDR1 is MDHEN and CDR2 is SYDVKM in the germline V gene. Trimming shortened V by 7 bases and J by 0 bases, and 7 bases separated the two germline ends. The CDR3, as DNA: TGTGCCAGCACAGGGGCCTCTGGGGCCAACGTCCTGACTTTC. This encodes CASTGASGANVLTF.

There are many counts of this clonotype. The CDR3 bases are TGTGCCAGCAGCTTCGGACAGAGCTCCCTGAACACTGAAGCTTTCTTT. Protein product: CASSFGQSSLNTEAFF. The rearrangement uses TRBV5-4 and TRBJ1-1; the D gene is possibly TRBD1 (6 bases). V lost 2 bases and J 0 bases, leaving 14 bases between the germline ends. The CDR3 sequence is 16 residues long. Germline V gene lookup returns CDR1 SGHNT and CDR2 YYREEE (reference sequence). The variable domain in full, with the rest retrieved from reference TRBV5-4 and TRBJ1-1, is ETGVTQSPTHLIKTRGQQVTLRCSSQSGHNTVSWYQQALGQGPQFIFQYYREEENGRGNFPPRFSGLQFPNYSSELNVNALELDDSALYLCASSFGQSSLNTEAFFGQGTRLTVV.

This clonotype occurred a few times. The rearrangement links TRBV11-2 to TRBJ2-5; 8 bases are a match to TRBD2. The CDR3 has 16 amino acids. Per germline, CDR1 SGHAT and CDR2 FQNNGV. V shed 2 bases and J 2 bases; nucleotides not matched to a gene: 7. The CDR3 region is CASSLNTGGGQETQYF. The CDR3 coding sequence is TGTGCCAGCAGCTTAAATACCGGGGGGGGGCAAGAGACCCAGTACTTC.

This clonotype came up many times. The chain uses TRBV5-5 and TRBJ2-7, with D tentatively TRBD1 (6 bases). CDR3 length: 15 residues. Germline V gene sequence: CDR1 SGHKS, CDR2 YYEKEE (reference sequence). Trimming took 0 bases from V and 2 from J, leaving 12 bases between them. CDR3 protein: CASSLVTQGPYEQYF. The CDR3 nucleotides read TGTGCCAGCAGCTTGGTAACACAGGGCCCCTACGAGCAGTACTTC.

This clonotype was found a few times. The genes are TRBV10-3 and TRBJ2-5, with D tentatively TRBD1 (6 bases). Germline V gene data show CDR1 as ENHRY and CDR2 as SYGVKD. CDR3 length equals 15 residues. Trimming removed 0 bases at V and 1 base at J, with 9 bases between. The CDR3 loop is CAISESRGGQETQYF. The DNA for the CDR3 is TGTGCCATCAGTGAGTCTAGAGGGGGCCAAGAGACCCAGTACTTC.

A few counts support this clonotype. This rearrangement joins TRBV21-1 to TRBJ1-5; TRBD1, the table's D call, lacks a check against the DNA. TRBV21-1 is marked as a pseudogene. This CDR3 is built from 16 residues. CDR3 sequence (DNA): TGTGCCAGCAGCAAAAGGGGAGCCGTAGACAATCAGCCCCAGCATTTT. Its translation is CASSKRGAVDNQPQHF.

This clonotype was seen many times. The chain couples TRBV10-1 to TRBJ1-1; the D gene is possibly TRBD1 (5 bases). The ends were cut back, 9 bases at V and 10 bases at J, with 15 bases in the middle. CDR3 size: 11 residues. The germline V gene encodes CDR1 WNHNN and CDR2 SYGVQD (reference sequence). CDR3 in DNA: TGCGCCAGTCGGACGGGGGAGGGAGCTTTCTTT. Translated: CASRTGEGAFF.

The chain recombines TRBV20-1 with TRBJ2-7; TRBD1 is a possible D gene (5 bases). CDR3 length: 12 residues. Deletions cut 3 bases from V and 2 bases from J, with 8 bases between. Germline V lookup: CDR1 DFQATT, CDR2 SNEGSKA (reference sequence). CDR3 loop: CSARKDTYEQYF. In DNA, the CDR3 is TGCAGTGCTAGGAAGGACACCTACGAGCAGTACTTC.

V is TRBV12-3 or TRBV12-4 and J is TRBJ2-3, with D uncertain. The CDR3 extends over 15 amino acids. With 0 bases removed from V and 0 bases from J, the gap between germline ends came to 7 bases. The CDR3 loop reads CASSLAQWSTDTQYF. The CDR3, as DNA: TGTGCCAGCAGTTTAGCGCAGTGGAGCACAGATACGCAGTATTTT.

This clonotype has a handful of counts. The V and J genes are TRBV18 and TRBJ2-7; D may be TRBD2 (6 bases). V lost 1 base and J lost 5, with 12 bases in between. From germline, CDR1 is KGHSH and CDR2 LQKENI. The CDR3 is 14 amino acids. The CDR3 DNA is TGTGCCAGCTCACCACTTGGAGGGGCAGACGAGCAGTACTTC. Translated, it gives CASSPLGGADEQYF. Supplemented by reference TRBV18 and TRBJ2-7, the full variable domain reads NAGVMQNPRHLVRRRGQEARLRCSPMKGHSHVYWYRQLPEEGLKFMVYLQKENIIDESGMPKERFSAEFPKEGPSILRIQQVVRGDSAAYFCASSPLGGADEQYFGPGTRLTVT.